This T cell receptor beta chain was identified in a study of T cell repertoires in cytomegalovirus infection. Study overall: Newly reported HLA-C-restricted and thoroughly characterized HLA-B-restricted CMV epitopes were employed. Indicated by public TCR beta signatures were CMV infection and matching HLA type. Study-level findings and limits: In two of eight donors, the top clonotype was HLA-C-restricted CMV-specific.

The CDR3 contains 19 residues. Trimming at V came to 3 bases and at J to 3 bases, leaving 15 bases not matched to a gene. Concerning this clonotype itself: Its antigen is as yet unknown.

TCRdb processed the reads anew with MiXCR; each CDR3 protein has one entry. The sample lists hundreds of thousands of distinct CDR3 sequences; roughly 42% were seen once. The specimen was cultured PBMCs, collected from culture after CMV antigen stimulation. The receptor's source is a human donor in good health (CMV status not recorded). Some clones in this sample may be carry-over from other donors' samples. V gene TRBV12-3 or TRBV12-4 combines with J gene TRBJ2-1, with 9 bases matching TRBD1. In nucleotides, the CDR3 is TGTGCCAGCAGTTTTCCGCGACAGGGGGTCTCGGGATTCTACAATGAGCAGTTCTTC. Amino acids: CASSFPRQGVSGFYNEQFF.